The sequence of this T cell receptor beta chain was determined in a study of blood T cell repertoires in COVID-19 (dated by TCRdb to 2018 to 2021). Broadly, across the study: The collaborator samples originated in the United States, Italy and Spain and spanned the acute and convalescent phases of COVID-19. The material from the prospective study consisted of cDNA or gDNA derived from T cells, B-cell-depleted T cells, or PBMCs. Deeply sampled blood TCRbeta repertoires from subjects exposed to, actively infected with, or recovered from COVID-19 were included in the dataset. A freely available public database, intended as a resource for researchers studying the immune response to SARS-CoV-2, is where the repertoires were released. Samples came from the ongoing ImmuneRACE study (first 160 participants) plus 1,254 subjects from 6 global collaborators. The sample metadata nearly always contained a de-identified subject ID, COVID-19 status, age in years and sex. Where HLA class I and class II types were available, the types were taken from metadata supplied by the sample provider, not from assay-based typing.

With regard to this clone: Its target antigen remains unknown. No base quality values were provided; no much bigger clone lies one nucleotide off.

One collaborating source in Seattle enrolled patients during active infection and followed them longitudinally through the course of disease. Each collaborating institution followed its own protocols to collect whole blood in K2EDTA tubes. For TCRbeta analysis, collaborators shipped samples in one of three forms: frozen whole blood, isolated PBMCs, or DNA extracted from either of those sample types. V loses 5 bases at its end and J loses 3 bases; junction bases beyond the gene matches: 11. According to the germline V gene (reference sequence), CDR1 reads SEHNR and CDR2 reads FQNEAQ. The CDR3 sequence holds 17 residues, the cysteine and phenylalanine included. CDR3 DNA is the only sequence kept; it has 51 bases, read in frame from the first base. TCRbeta CDR3 regions were amplified from genomic DNA using the immunoSEQ Assay, a bias-controlled multiplex PCR. Per the original workflow: The number of nucleated cells in each sample was estimated by amplification of reference gene primers within the assay. To quantify the absolute abundance of each unique TCRbeta CDR3 rearrangement, sequence reads were collapsed and filtered. For each sample, productive Simpson clonality was calculated by taking the square root of Simpson's diversity index across productive rearrangements. In TCRdb, the immuneACCESS table is reduced to in-frame sequences with V and J assigned. These tables do not hold every clone; where another copy was compared, an unresolved V gene accounts for under half, and the others remain unexplained. V and J calls and clone size are those listed in that table; D and trimming were worked out from the DNA. Within this sample are 95,000 to 150,000 clones, with about 74% of them counted one time only. Approximately 6% of the sample lies in the top ten.

Findings and caveats that apply to the study as a whole: The amount of clinical and demographic metadata varied by source and participant and was provided uncurated.

The clonotype was recovered from a man at least 80 years old with COVID-19, enrolled during active disease. The rearrangement combines TRBV7-9 with TRBJ2-5, and TRBD1 aligns with 11 junction nucleotides. The source material was peripheral blood. The CDR3 corresponds to CASSKRGQGAEKETQYF. The nucleotides are TGTGCCAGCAGCAAACGAGGACAGGGGGCGGAAAAAGAGACCCAGTACTTC.